The sequence of this T cell receptor (beta chain) was determined in a study of identical twins. TCRdb ran MiXCR on the 5' RACE reads and lists one entry per CDR3 protein. The table shows some 1,700,000 distinct CDR3 sequences, with under 35% occurring only once. This CDR3 is 17 amino acids long. CDR1 and CDR2 (germline): LGHDT, YNNKEL (reference sequence). With V trimmed by 4 bases and J by 2 bases, 7 bases remained unmatched. This receptor was taken from a newborn girl in good health. Sequenced material: cord blood. The chain has TRBV3-1 and TRBJ2-1; 11 bases match TRBD2. The CDR3 sequence: CASSRFSGRVAYNEQFF. CDR3 coding DNA: TGTGCCAGCAGCCGATTTAGCGGGAGGGTCGCCTACAATGAGCAGTTCTTC.